This T cell receptor (beta chain) was sequenced during a study of neoadjuvant anti-PD-1 for oral cavity cancer. Study context: Around day 43, patients without progression received a fourth nivolumab dose before surgery. Findings and limits, study-wide: After neoadjuvant nivolumab, PBMC T cell clonality was significantly higher in non-responders than responders. Higher pretreatment Treg/Th17 ratios tracked higher pretreatment blood clonality.

Losses at the gene ends were 8 bases for V and 9 bases for J; bases not matched to a gene: 18. The CDR3 is 16 amino acids. Per germline, CDR1 WNHNN and CDR2 SYGVQD (reference sequence). Clones were read by immunoSEQ multiplex PCR, and TCRdb kept only the in-frame ones, dropping some. The sample lists roughly 10,000 clones; about 70% were seen once. On this clone: What it binds is not known.

Time point: after neoadjuvant nivolumab, at surgical resection. This material consisted of PBMCs, taken after nivolumab (anti-PD-1) treatment. This sequence joins TRBV10-1 and TRBJ2-1; 8 bases align to TRBD2. The sequence was collected from a person aged 35-79 years with oral cavity squamous cell carcinoma. DNA for the CDR3: TGCGCCAGCGGCTCCGGGACTAGTAAAGATATGGGTGAGCAGTTCTTC. Protein: CASGSGTSKDMGEQFF.